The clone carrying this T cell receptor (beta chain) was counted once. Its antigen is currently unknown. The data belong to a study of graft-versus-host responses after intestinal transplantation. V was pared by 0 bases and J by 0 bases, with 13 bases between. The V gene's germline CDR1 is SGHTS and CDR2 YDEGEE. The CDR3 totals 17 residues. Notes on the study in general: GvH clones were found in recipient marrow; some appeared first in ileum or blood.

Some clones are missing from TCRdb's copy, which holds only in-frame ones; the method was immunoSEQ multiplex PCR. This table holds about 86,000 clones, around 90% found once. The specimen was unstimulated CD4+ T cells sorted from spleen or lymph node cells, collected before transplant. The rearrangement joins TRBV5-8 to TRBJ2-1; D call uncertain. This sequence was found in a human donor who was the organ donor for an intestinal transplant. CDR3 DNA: TGTGCCAGCAGCTTGGTAACCATGTATAGCTCCTACAATGAGCAGTTCTTC. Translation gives CASSLVTMYSSYNEQFF.